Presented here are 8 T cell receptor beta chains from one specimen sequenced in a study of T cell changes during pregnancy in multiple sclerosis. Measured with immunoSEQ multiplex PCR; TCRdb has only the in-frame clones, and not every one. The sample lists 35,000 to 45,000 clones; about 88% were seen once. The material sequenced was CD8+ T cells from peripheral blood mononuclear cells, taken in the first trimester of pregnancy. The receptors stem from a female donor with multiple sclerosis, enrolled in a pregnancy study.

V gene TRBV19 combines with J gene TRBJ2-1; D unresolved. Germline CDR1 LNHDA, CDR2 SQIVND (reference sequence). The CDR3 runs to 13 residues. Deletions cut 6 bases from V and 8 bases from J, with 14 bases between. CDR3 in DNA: TGTGCCAGTAGCCCCACCTACCTGGATGAGCAGTTCTTC. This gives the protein CASSPTYLDEQFF.

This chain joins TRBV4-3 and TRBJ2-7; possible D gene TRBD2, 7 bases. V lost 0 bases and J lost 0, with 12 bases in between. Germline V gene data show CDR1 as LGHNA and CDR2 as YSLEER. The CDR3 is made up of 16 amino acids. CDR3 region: CASSQDRGGSSYEQYF. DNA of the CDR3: TGCGCCAGCAGCCAAGATAGGGGGGGGAGCTCCTACGAGCAGTACTTC.

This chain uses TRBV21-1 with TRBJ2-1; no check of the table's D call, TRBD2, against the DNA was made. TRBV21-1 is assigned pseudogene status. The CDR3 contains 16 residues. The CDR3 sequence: CASSMYSGGPYGEQFF. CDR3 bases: TGTGCCAGCAGCATGTATAGCGGGGGCCCTTATGGGGAGCAGTTCTTC.

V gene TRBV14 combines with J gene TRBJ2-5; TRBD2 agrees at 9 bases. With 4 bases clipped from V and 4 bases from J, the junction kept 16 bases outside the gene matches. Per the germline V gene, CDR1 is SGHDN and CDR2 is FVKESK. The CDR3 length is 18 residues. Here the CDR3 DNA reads TGTGCCAGCAGCCTCAACCGCGGGGGGGCCATCCCATTAGAGACCCAGTACTTC. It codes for CASSLNRGGAIPLETQYF.

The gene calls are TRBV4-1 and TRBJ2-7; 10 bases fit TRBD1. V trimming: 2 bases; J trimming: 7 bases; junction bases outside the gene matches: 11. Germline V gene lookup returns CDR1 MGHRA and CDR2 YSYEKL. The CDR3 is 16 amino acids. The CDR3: CASSQYVSGTGEEQYF. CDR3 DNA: TGCGCCAGCAGCCAATACGTCTCTGGGACAGGGGAGGAGCAGTACTTC.

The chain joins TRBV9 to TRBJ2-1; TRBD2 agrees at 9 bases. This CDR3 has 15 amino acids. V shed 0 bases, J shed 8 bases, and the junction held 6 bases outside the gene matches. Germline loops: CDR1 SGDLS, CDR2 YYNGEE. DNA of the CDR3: TGTGCCAGCAGCGTAGGGGCGGGGGGGCCCCATGAGCAGTTCTTC. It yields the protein CASSVGAGGPHEQFF.

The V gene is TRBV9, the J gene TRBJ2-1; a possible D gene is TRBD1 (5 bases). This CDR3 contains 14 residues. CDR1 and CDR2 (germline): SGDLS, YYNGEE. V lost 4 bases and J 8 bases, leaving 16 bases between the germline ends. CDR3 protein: CASSPQGLIHEQFF. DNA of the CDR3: TGTGCCAGCAGCCCGCAGGGTCTGATTCATGAGCAGTTCTTC.

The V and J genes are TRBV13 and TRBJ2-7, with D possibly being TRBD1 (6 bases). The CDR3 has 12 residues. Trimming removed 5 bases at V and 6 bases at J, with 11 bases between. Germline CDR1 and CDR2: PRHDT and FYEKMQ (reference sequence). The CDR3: CASSQGRSEQYF. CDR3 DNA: TGTGCCAGCAGCCAGGGGCGGAGCGAGCAGTACTTC.